This T cell receptor beta chain is from a study of early T cells in non-severe SARS-CoV-2 infection. Across the study: Sequencing was performed on bulk RNA from unsorted whole blood, leaving chains unpaired.

There are many counts of this clonotype. One entry per CDR3 protein, called by TCRdb with MiXCR from the 5' RACE reads. The data show 60,000 to 75,000 distinct CDR3 sequences, around 11% seen once. Germline CDR1 MNHEY, CDR2 SVGEGT. The length of the CDR3 is 18 residues. V lost 4 bases, J lost 4 bases, and 18 bases stayed unmatched. The sequence was collected from an adult who was a healthcare worker with PCR-confirmed SARS-CoV-2 infection or an uninfected control (not recorded which). The V and J genes are TRBV6-2 or TRBV6-3 and TRBJ1-2; 7 nucleotides align to TRBD1. Source material: whole blood. Here the CDR3 reads CASSFHRGSGHSVYGYTF. The CDR3, as DNA: TGTGCCAGCAGTTTCCACAGGGGATCGGGCCACTCGGTCTATGGCTACACCTTC.